The T cell receptor (beta chain) described here comes from a study of glioma-infiltrating T cells after dendritic cell vaccination. Per the germline V gene, CDR1 is SGHVS and CDR2 is FQNEAQ. The CDR3 consists of 15 residues. Trimming took off 0 bases at V and 0 bases at J, with 8 bases between the two ends. Time point indicated: after dendritic cell vaccination, including at tumor progression/relapse. All glioblastoma patients lacked an isocitrate dehydrogenase mutation. Before vaccination, two weeks after the third vaccination, and at progression, PBMC were collected. The PCR used 60 V beta and 13 J beta primers. Libraries were prepared by immunoSEQ multiplex PCR; TCRdb keeps only in-frame clonotypes and omits some of them. Among almost 90,000 clones listed, roughly four fifths were seen once.

The source is a human donor with glioblastoma. Sequences were derived from blood, sampled after dendritic cell vaccination. The rearrangement uses TRBV7-8 and TRBJ1-2; no clear D. The CDR3, as DNA: TGTGCCAGCAGCTTAGCTATCACAACTAACTATGGCTACACCTTC. Protein product: CASSLAITTNYGYTF.